Described below is a single TCR beta chain sequence and its context. The data derive from a study of beta chain features in type 1 diabetes. CDR3 length equals 15 residues. Sequenced material consisted of expressed TCRB transcripts (all of the isolated RNA was reverse transcribed). The table came from immunoSEQ multiplex PCR; TCRdb's copy has only in-frame clones and leaves some out. Here the sample spans almost 350,000 clones, approximately 8% being singletons. The specimen was central memory CD4+ T cells from blood. This TCR derives from a woman aged 18-29 years in good health. The chain is built from TRBV21-1 and TRBJ2-7; the table calls TRBD1, which could not be checked here. TRBV21-1 is described as a pseudogene. Here the CDR3 DNA reads TGTGCCAGCAGCAAAGTCCCGGGACAGGGGTACGAGCAGTACTTC. Amino acid sequence: CASSKVPGQGYEQYF.